This TCR beta chain was identified in a study of T cell changes during pregnancy in multiple sclerosis (dated by TCRdb to between 2018 and 2021). Looking at the study overall: In women with multiple sclerosis, the researchers looked at how the T cell repertoire shifted as pregnancy progressed.

Based on the germline V gene (reference sequence), the CDR1 and CDR2 sequences are GTSNPN and SVGIG. Trimming accounts for 3 bases at V and 5 bases at J, while the number of junction bases matched to no gene is 14. There are 16 amino acids in the CDR3, from cysteine to phenylalanine inclusive. The only DNA kept is the CDR3, 48 bases in frame from the first base. Library generation was performed with the immunoSEQ multiplex PCR assay. In TCRdb, the immuneACCESS table is reduced to in-frame sequences with V and J assigned. These tables do not hold every clone; where another copy was compared, an unresolved V gene accounts for under half, and the others remain unexplained. In this sample the table shows approximately 110,000 clones, approximately 89% of which occur a single time. The leading ten clones occupy 3.5% of the sample. As for this clone: Which antigen it targets is not known. Base qualities were left out, and no much larger clone turns up one base away.

The receptor comes from a female donor with multiple sclerosis, enrolled in a pregnancy study. The sequence links TRBV30 to TRBJ1-1; 8 of the junction bases match TRBD1. Specimen: peripheral blood, collected after pregnancy. The nucleotides read TGTGCCTGGAGCACGGACAGGGAGCCCTCGGGTACTGAAGCTTTCTTT. Its protein is CAWSTDREPSGTEAFF.